This T cell receptor beta chain was profiled in a study of T cells in Graves' hyperthyroidism and ophthalmopathy. On this clonotype itself: What it binds is unknown.

This CDR3 contains 15 residues. The germline V gene has CDR1 DFQATT and CDR2 SNEGSKA (reference sequence). Trimming took 0 bases from V and 4 from J, leaving 16 bases between them. TCR beta CDR3 sequences were amplified from RNA transcripts. HTBI primers were used for first-round RT-PCR of the TCR CDR3. Each CDR3 protein gets one entry after TCRdb re-called the multiplex PCR reads with MiXCR. The table has approximately 520,000 distinct CDR3 sequences, approximately 25% seen once; the top ten hold about 11%. General observations from the study: For ophthalmopathy, model prediction preceded onset by a median roughly 6.5 months. A 13 V-J model separated ophthalmopathy from stable hyperthyroidism.

The sequence was collected from a woman aged 25 to 45 with Graves' ophthalmopathy. The chain joins TRBV20-1 to TRBJ2-7; D call uncertain. The sequencing input was blood. The CDR3 DNA follows: TGCAGTGCTAGAGACTTCGACCAAGCGCCTTACGAGCAGTACTTC. This translates into CSARDFDQAPYEQYF.